The rows below give T cell receptor beta chains drawn from one sample of a study of T cell responses to AZD1222 COVID-19 vaccine. Data came from immunoSEQ multiplex PCR; TCRdb stores just in-frame clones and leaves some out. The table has roughly 120,000 clones, about nine tenths seen once. The sequenced sample was peripheral blood, obtained 28 days after the second AZD1222 dose. These receptors came from an adult who received the AZD1222 COVID-19 vaccine. Each CDR3 is given with its conserved first and last residue. The D gene is left open where the match is weak. Rows may omit the clone size; those that give it use once, few, many or a size class.

TRBJ1-1 | TRBD1 | - | TRBV27 | CASSVLFQGAHTEAFF | TGTGCCAGCAGTGTCCTTTTCCAGGGGGCGCACACTGAAGCTTTCTTT
TRBJ2-3 | - | - | TRBV28 | CASSLTGASLTDTQYF | TGTGCCAGCAGTTTAACGGGGGCTAGTCTCACAGATACGCAGTATTTT
TRBJ1-2 | - | - | TRBV2 | CASSAGISGYTF | TGTGCCAGCAGTGCAGGGATAAGCGGCTACACCTTC
TRBJ2-7 | - | - | TRBV27 | CASSHSPDSTYEQYF | TGTGCCAGCAGTCATAGCCCGGACAGTACCTACGAGCAGTACTTC
TRBJ1-1 | - | - | TRBV6-1 | CASSEHYSGTRNTEAFF | TGTGCCAGCAGTGAACACTACTCCGGGACAAGAAACACTGAAGCTTTCTTT
TRBJ2-7 | TRBD1 | - | TRBV29-1 | CSVGTGGDHEQYF | TGCAGCGTGGGGACAGGGGGGGATCACGAGCAGTACTTC
TRBJ2-6 | TRBD1 | once | TRBV18 | CASSVRQGVISGANVLTF | TGTGCCAGCTCCGTGCGACAGGGGGTCATTTCTGGGGCCAACGTCCTGACTTTC
TRBJ1-1 | - | - | TRBV7-9 | CASSLKPRLNTEAFF | TGTGCCAGCAGCTTAAAACCCCGGTTGAACACTGAAGCTTTCTTT
TRBJ1-2 | - | once | TRBV24-1 | CATSEEGGGYTF | TGTGCCACCAGTGAGGAGGGTGGAGGCTACACCTTC
TRBJ1-5 | - | - | TRBV7-8 | CASSLLQGDQPQHF | TGTGCCAGCAGCCTACTCCAGGGAGATCAGCCCCAGCATTTT
TRBJ2-1 | - | - | TRBV27 | CASRRRIAFQNNEQFF | TGTGCCAGCCGGCGGAGGATTGCTTTCCAGAACAATGAGCAGTTCTTC
TRBJ1-6 | TRBD1 | once | TRBV18 | CASSPTFVGQNSPLHF | TGTGCCAGCTCACCGACTTTTGTGGGACAGAATTCACCCCTCCACTTT
TRBJ1-2 | - | - | TRBV6-5 | CASSYDRLNYGYTF | TGTGCCAGCAGTTATGACAGGCTCAACTATGGCTACACCTTC
TRBJ2-4 | - | - | TRBV3-1/TRBV3-2 | CATSTPLAKNIQYF | TGTGCCACCTCGACACCACTAGCCAAAAACATTCAGTACTTC
TRBJ1-2 | TRBD1 | - | TRBV5-1 | CASSQEGQGEGYTF | TGCGCCAGCAGCCAGGAAGGACAGGGGGAGGGCTACACCTTC
TRBJ1-6 | - | - | TRBV28 | CASSFGGGGNSPLHF | TGTGCCAGCAGTTTTGGGGGGGGTGGGAATTCACCCCTCCACTTT
TRBJ2-1 | - | - | TRBV21-1 | CASSKGRDRVNNEQFF | TGTGCCAGCAGCAAAGGACGGGACAGGGTAAACAATGAGCAGTTCTTC
TRBJ1-6 | - | - | TRBV6-5 | CASRAGLDSPLHF | TGTGCCAGCAGAGCAGGGCTGGACTCACCCCTCCACTTT
TRBJ1-6 | - | - | TRBV9 | CASSVWAANSPLHF | TGTGCCAGCAGCGTATGGGCTGCCAATTCACCCCTCCACTTT
TRBJ2-1 | - | - | TRBV5-4 | CASSFGIDLYNEQFF | TGTGCCAGCAGCTTTGGGATAGACCTCTACAATGAGCAGTTCTTC
TRBJ2-2 | - | - | TRBV7-9 | CASSSILQGNTGELFF | TGTGCCAGCAGCTCTATTTTGCAGGGAAACACCGGGGAGCTGTTTTTT
TRBJ1-1 | TRBD1 | once | TRBV6-6 | CASRMGQAVNTEAFF | TGTGCCAGCAGGATGGGACAGGCGGTGAACACTGAAGCTTTCTTT
TRBJ1-2 | TRBD1 | - | TRBV5-1 | CASSYQGAEGYTF | TGCGCCAGCAGCTACCAGGGGGCGGAAGGCTACACCTTC
TRBJ1-3 | - | - | TRBV7-8 | CASSPTGPGNTIYF | TGTGCCAGCAGCCCAACAGGCCCTGGAAACACCATATATTTT
TRBJ1-6 | - | - | TRBV11-2 | CASSLAQGGNSPLHF | TGTGCCAGCAGCCTAGCACAGGGCGGGAATTCACCCCTCCACTTT
TRBJ1-5 | - | once | TRBV6-5 | CASTPDGGLHF | TGTGCCAGTACTCCCGACGGGGGGTTGCATTTT
TRBJ1-2 | TRBD1 | - | TRBV3-1/TRBV3-2 | CASSQAGTGHGYTF | TGTGCCAGCAGCCAAGCAGGGACAGGGCACGGCTACACCTTC
TRBJ2-5 | - | - | TRBV19 | CASSIAGQETQYF | TGTGCCAGTAGTATTGCTGGCCAAGAGACCCAGTACTTC
TRBJ1-5 | TRBD1 | - | TRBV2 | CASSERQGRGNQPQHF | TGTGCCAGCAGTGAGCGACAGGGGAGAGGCAATCAGCCCCAGCATTTT
TRBJ2-2 | - | - | TRBV19 | CASSPQTGELFF | TGTGCCAGTAGTCCCCAGACCGGGGAGCTGTTTTTT
TRBJ1-5 | TRBD1 | - | TRBV28 | CASRGQTGLLGWPQHF | TGTGCCAGCAGGGGCCAGACAGGGCTCCTAGGTTGGCCCCAGCATTTT
TRBJ2-1 | - | - | TRBV11-3 | CASSLGAGDNEQFF | TGTGCCAGCAGCTTAGGTGCCGGGGACAATGAGCAGTTCTTC
TRBJ1-2 | - | few | TRBV7-8 | CASSLRWRDGYTF | TGTGCCAGCAGCTTACGATGGAGGGACGGCTACACCTTC
TRBJ2-1 | TRBD2 | - | TRBV7-9 | CASSSGTINEQFF | TGTGCCAGCAGCTCCGGGACTATCAATGAGCAGTTCTTC
TRBJ2-2 | - | - | TRBV28 | CASSRTWDTGELFF | TGTGCCAGCAGCCGGACATGGGACACCGGGGAGCTGTTTTTT
TRBJ1-2 | TRBD1 | - | TRBV14 | CASSPGTANYGYTF | TGTGCCAGCAGCCCCGGGACAGCAAACTATGGCTACACCTTC
TRBJ2-7 | - | - | TRBV7-8 | CASSPGRLSYEQYF | TGTGCCAGCAGCCCCGGACGGCTCTCCTACGAGCAGTACTTC